What follows is one T cell receptor beta chain and its context. V was trimmed by 0 bases and J by 6 bases, leaving 18 bases between them. The CDR3 loop spans 16 amino acids. The V gene's germline CDR1 is MGHRA and CDR2 YSYEKL. These data belong to a study of blood T cell repertoires in COVID-19. This table comes from immunoSEQ multiplex PCR, and its TCRdb copy is limited to in-frame clones, with some not included. Of about 150,000 clones in the sample, 70% to 85% were seen once. The sequenced sample consisted of peripheral blood. The genes are TRBV4-1 and TRBJ2-7, with TRBD1 as a possible D gene (6 bases). This TCR derives from a man between 60 and 75 years old who had recovered from COVID-19. The CDR3 DNA follows: TGCGCCAGCAGCCAAGATGTAAGGGTGGGACAATCCGAGCAGTACTTC. The encoded protein is CASSQDVRVGQSEQYF.